The clone carrying this TCR beta chain was detected once. The data belong to a study of blood T cell repertoires in COVID-19. Study in general: PBMCs, B-cell-depleted T cells, or T cells provided the cDNA or gDNA that made up the material.

Original handling: Amplified reference gene primers provided the basis for estimating nucleated cell counts. Repertoires were generated with immunoSEQ multiplex PCR, while TCRdb's copy carries only in-frame clones and drops some. The V and J calls and clone size are taken from that table; D and trimming were inferred from the DNA. Found here are around 120,000 clones, approximately 90% of them singletons; the top ten hold approximately 8.1%. CDR1 is SQVTM, CDR2 ANQGSEA, per germline. With V trimmed by 7 bases and J by 3 bases, 9 bases remained unmatched. The CDR3 spans 15 residues. Sequencing was performed on peripheral blood. This chain links TRBV29-1 with TRBJ1-3; 10 bases are shared with TRBD1. The receptor was isolated from a man in his fifties or sixties with acute or convalescent COVID-19. The CDR3 DNA reads as TGCAGCGGGGGGGACAGGGGAGTAGTTGGAAACACCATATATTTT. Amino acids: CSGGDRGVVGNTIYF.